The 26 T cell receptor beta chains presented below share a single source sample, sequenced in a study of T cell responses to AZD1222 COVID-19 vaccine. The assay was immunoSEQ multiplex PCR, and TCRdb's table has in-frame clones only and misses some. The sample carries 120,000 or so clones, 80% to 90% recorded once. The specimen was peripheral blood, collected on day 0 of AZD1222 vaccination. The receptors originated from an adult in good health.

This chain connects TRBV7-9 to TRBJ1-6; 7 bases align to TRBD1. Germline trimming cut 2 bases from V and 9 bases from J; bases unmatched to any gene: 10. CDR1 is SEHNR, CDR2 FQNEAQ, per germline (reference sequence). The CDR3 sequence is 16 residues long. CDR3 coding DNA: TGTGCCAGCAGCTTAAGGGGCAGGGGGTCAGCTTCACCCCTCCACTTT. Protein product: CASSLRGRGSASPLHF.

The chain links TRBV6-5 to TRBJ1-6, with TRBD1 matching over 9 bases. Germline CDR1 reads MNHEY; CDR2 reads SVGAGI. Germline trimming cut 0 bases from V and 9 bases from J; bases unmatched to any gene: 6. The CDR3 covers 16 residues. CDR3 sequence reads: CASSYSMGQGGSPLHF. The CDR3 nucleotides are TGTGCCAGCAGTTACTCAATGGGACAGGGAGGTTCACCCCTCCACTTT.

The chain uses TRBV10-3 and TRBJ2-5; D perhaps matches TRBD2 (6 bases). The CDR3 has 13 amino acids. V was cut by 6 bases and J by 5 bases, with 13 bases left in between. Germline lookup yields CDR1 ENHRY and CDR2 SYGVKD. DNA of the CDR3: TGTGCCATCAGGGGACTCGTGGAGGAGACCCAGTACTTC. This sequence encodes CAIRGLVEETQYF.

The J gene is TRBJ2-5, the V gene TRBV7-6, with 7 bases that match TRBD2. Germline CDR1 reads SGHVS; CDR2 reads FNYEAQ. CDR3 length: 15 residues. V lost 5 bases and J lost 5; bases outside the gene matches: 11. Here the CDR3 reads CASSTRPSGGETQYF. In DNA, the CDR3 is TGTGCCAGCAGCACCAGGCCTAGCGGTGGGGAGACCCAGTACTTC.

The chain employs TRBV29-1 and TRBJ1-1; TRBD1 matches at 8 bases. V was pared by 3 bases and J by 4 bases, with 4 bases of the junction left unmatched. CDR1 and CDR2 (germline): SQVTM, ANQGSEA. This CDR3 has 13 amino acids. The CDR3 reads CSVETGEGTEAFF. The CDR3 nucleotides are TGCAGCGTTGAGACAGGGGAAGGCACTGAAGCTTTCTTT.

The rearrangement links TRBV4-1 to TRBJ1-3; TRBD1 matches 9 bases. Unmatched junction bases numbered 10, after V lost 0 bases and J lost 1 base. Germline assignment: CDR1 MGHRA and CDR2 YSYEKL. This CDR3 is built from 19 residues. The CDR3 DNA follows: TGCGCCAGCAGCCAAGATGGGGTTGGGACAGGGTTTTCTGGAAACACCATATATTTT. Amino acids: CASSQDGVGTGFSGNTIYF.

This chain joins TRBV7-8 and TRBJ1-2; D not certain. Germline V gene data show CDR1 as SGHVS and CDR2 as FQNEAQ. This CDR3 is built from 16 residues. The V end was cut by 6 bases, the J end by 4 bases, with 21 bases between. The CDR3 loop is CASRSDGYGGLYGYTF. As DNA, the CDR3 is TGTGCCAGCAGATCGGACGGATATGGAGGCCTCTATGGCTACACCTTC.

This clone turned up a few times. The rearrangement joins TRBV24-1 to TRBJ1-1, with D perhaps TRBD1 (6 bases). Trimming cost V 6 bases and J 5 bases, with 12 bases left between them. Per the germline V gene, CDR1 is KGHDR and CDR2 is SFDVKD. This CDR3 comprises 13 residues. This CDR3 reads CATSRMQGTEAFF. In DNA, the CDR3 is TGTGCCACCAGTAGGATGCAGGGGACTGAAGCTTTCTTT.

The V and J genes are TRBV5-1 and TRBJ1-5; no firm D call. This CDR3 contains 13 residues. Per the germline V gene, CDR1 is SGHRS and CDR2 is YFSETQ. Trimming removed 0 bases from V and 11 bases from J, with 12 bases in between. In DNA form, the CDR3 reads TGCGCCAGCAGCTTGGGAGGGAGCGAAGCCCAGCATTTT. Amino acid sequence: CASSLGGSEAQHF.

This chain connects TRBV5-8 to TRBJ1-5; D is unresolved. Germline V gene lookup returns CDR1 SGHTS and CDR2 YDEGEE. The CDR3 runs 11 residues. Trimming pared 4 bases from V and 9 bases from J, leaving 8 bases between. The CDR3 spells CASSADGPQHF. The CDR3, as DNA: TGTGCCAGCAGCGCGGACGGGCCCCAGCATTTT.

This clone occurred a few times. The chain has TRBV28 and TRBJ1-5; 7 nucleotides agree with TRBD1. With V trimmed by 6 bases and J by 7 bases, 3 bases remained unmatched. Germline CDR1 reads MDHEN; CDR2 reads SYDVKM. The CDR3 length is 12 residues. This CDR3 is CASSPTGQPQHF. The CDR3 nucleotides read TGTGCCAGCAGCCCGACAGGGCAGCCCCAGCATTTT.

The chain combines TRBV18 with TRBJ2-3; the D is unclear. The V end lost 6 bases, the J end lost 5 bases, and 6 bases lay between the germline ends. Germline V lookup: CDR1 KGHSH, CDR2 LQKENI. The CDR3 is made up of 11 amino acids. In nucleotides, the CDR3 is TGTGCCAGCTCGAATCGAGATACGCAGTATTTT. This codes for CASSNRDTQYF.

The V and J genes are TRBV5-1 and TRBJ2-1; D is ambiguous. Germline V CDR1 and CDR2: SGHRS, YFSETQ. The ends were cut back, 4 bases at V and 5 bases at J, with 19 bases in the middle. The CDR3 runs 16 residues. The CDR3 DNA reads TGCGCCAGCAGCCCCGGCCGGGCTGGTACAAACAATGAGCAGTTCTTC. This translates into CASSPGRAGTNNEQFF.

This clone has only one observation. The V call is TRBV6-5, the J call TRBJ2-5; D is tentatively TRBD1 or TRBD2 (6 bases each). Deletions cut 6 bases from V and 9 bases from J, with 20 bases between. The CDR3 is made up of 14 amino acids. Germline V lookup: CDR1 MNHEY, CDR2 SVGAGI. As DNA, the CDR3 is TGTGCCAGCAGCCCCGAAGATCAGGGGAGGCCCCAGTACTTC. This translates into CASSPEDQGRPQYF.

The chain links TRBV27 to TRBJ2-3; the D is unclear. Trimming cost V 6 bases and J 1 base, with 2 bases left between them. The CDR3 is 11 amino acids. Germline loops: CDR1 MNHEY, CDR2 SMNVEV (reference sequence). The CDR3 loop is CASRRTDTQYF. CDR3 DNA sequence: TGTGCCAGCAGGCGCACAGATACGCAGTATTTT.

V usage is TRBV9 and J usage is TRBJ1-2; no clear D gene. Germline CDR1 is SGDLS and CDR2 is YYNGEE. The CDR3 is made up of 14 amino acids. The V end lost 4 bases, the J end lost 7 bases, and 17 bases lay between the germline ends. The CDR3 DNA reads TGTGCCAGCAGCCCCAATTTGGGGTTGGCTGGCTACACCTTC. Its translation: CASSPNLGLAGYTF.

The chain uses TRBV3-1 (or the pseudogene TRBV3-2) and TRBJ1-3; D is ambiguous. Deletions cut 7 bases from V and 0 bases from J, with 4 bases between. The germline gives CDR1 LGHDT, CDR2 YNNKEL (reference sequence). CDR3 size: 12 residues. Here the CDR3 reads CASKPSGNTIYF. CDR3 in DNA: TGTGCCAGCAAACCCTCTGGAAACACCATATATTTT.

Remarks on this clone: The junction and the germline gene differ at one end; a read error may be behind it. The chain links TRBV7-3 to TRBJ1-4; D remains unclear. The CDR3 contains 9 residues. CDR1 and CDR2 from the germline V gene are SGHTA and FQGTGA. CDR3 DNA: TGTGCCAGCAGCTTGTTTGGTATGTTT. Translating gives CASSLFGMF.

This rearrangement joins TRBV5-8 to TRBJ2-1; 7 bases agree with TRBD2. V gave up 6 bases and J gave up 10 bases; unmatched junction bases: 13. The V gene's germline CDR1 is SGHTS and CDR2 YDEGEE. This CDR3 region has 14 residues. CDR3 region: CASTFSGLQVEQFF. In DNA, the CDR3 is TGTGCCAGCACTTTTAGCGGGCTACAGGTAGAGCAGTTCTTC. The full variable domain, completed using reference TRBV5-8 and TRBJ2-1, is EAGVTQSPTHLIKTRGQQATLRCSPISGHTSVYWYQQALGLGLQFLLWYDEGEERNRGNFPPRFSGRQFPNYSSELNVNALELEDSALYLCASTFSGLQVEQFFGPGTRLTVL.

In this sample, this clone turned up once. V is TRBV19 and J is TRBJ1-5; 7 nucleotides agree with TRBD1. The CDR3 is 15 amino acids. Germline CDR1 and CDR2: LNHDA and SQIVND (reference sequence). V gave up 3 bases and J gave up 7 bases; unmatched junction bases: 9. Here the CDR3 reads CASSILTGTAQPQHF. As DNA, the CDR3 is TGTGCCAGTAGTATTCTGACAGGGACAGCGCAGCCCCAGCATTTT.

The V call is TRBV7-8, the J call TRBJ2-5, with TRBD1 as a possible D gene (5 bases). The CDR3 contains 15 residues. Germline V gives CDR1 SGHVS, CDR2 FQNEAQ. Trimming stripped 1 base from V and 2 bases from J, with 11 bases between. The CDR3 DNA is TGTGCCAGCAGCTTAGGCAGGGCAGATCAAGAGACCCAGTACTTC. Translation gives CASSLGRADQETQYF.

The V and J genes are TRBV4-1 and TRBJ1-4; TRBD1 matches 7 bases. Germline assignment: CDR1 MGHRA and CDR2 YSYEKL. The J segment lost 8 bases and the V segment lost 6 bases, leaving 12 bases of the junction unmatched. The CDR3 consists of 15 residues. The CDR3 DNA follows: TGCGCCAGCAGGTTTACAGGGGTCCCGGCGGAAAAACTGTTTTTT. This encodes CASRFTGVPAEKLFF.

This chain uses TRBV2 with TRBJ2-1; either TRBD1 or TRBD2 may fit D (6 bases each). The ends were cut back, 10 bases at V and 4 bases at J, with 17 bases in the middle. Per the germline V gene, CDR1 is SNHLY and CDR2 is FYNNEI. CDR3 size: 14 residues. CDR3 loop: CATMGGSLYNEQFF. The CDR3 nucleotides are TGTGCCACGATGGGGGGCTCTCTTTACAATGAGCAGTTCTTC.

The table lists this clone with a count of one. V is TRBV14 and J is TRBJ2-1; maybe TRBD2 (5 bases). The germline gives CDR1 SGHDN, CDR2 FVKESK. CDR3 length equals 15 residues. Trimming stripped 4 bases from V and 9 bases from J, with 19 bases between. The DNA for the CDR3 is TGTGCCAGCAGCCTACCGGACCGTCGAGGGAGTGAGCAGTTCTTC. It yields the protein CASSLPDRRGSEQFF.

CDR3 coding DNA: TGCGCCAGCAGCCCCGGGGATAGCGGGAGTCTATCTTACACAGATACGCAGTATTTT. Encoded protein: CASSPGDSGSLSYTDTQYF. V gene TRBV5-1 combines with J gene TRBJ2-3; 9 nucleotides line up with TRBD2. The germline V gene has CDR1 SGHRS and CDR2 YFSETQ. The V and J ends lost 4 bases and 2 bases, in that order; junction bases with no gene match: 17. CDR3 length: 19 residues.

The count of this clone is one. The chain links TRBV5-1 to TRBJ1-3, with D unclear. CDR3 size: 15 residues. Germline CDR1 reads SGHRS; CDR2 reads YFSETQ. Trimming shortened V by 4 bases and J by 2 bases, and 13 bases separated the two germline ends. As DNA, the CDR3 is TGCGCCAGCAGCGAAGGCAGGCAGGCTGGAAACACCATATATTTT. Translation: CASSEGRQAGNTIYF.